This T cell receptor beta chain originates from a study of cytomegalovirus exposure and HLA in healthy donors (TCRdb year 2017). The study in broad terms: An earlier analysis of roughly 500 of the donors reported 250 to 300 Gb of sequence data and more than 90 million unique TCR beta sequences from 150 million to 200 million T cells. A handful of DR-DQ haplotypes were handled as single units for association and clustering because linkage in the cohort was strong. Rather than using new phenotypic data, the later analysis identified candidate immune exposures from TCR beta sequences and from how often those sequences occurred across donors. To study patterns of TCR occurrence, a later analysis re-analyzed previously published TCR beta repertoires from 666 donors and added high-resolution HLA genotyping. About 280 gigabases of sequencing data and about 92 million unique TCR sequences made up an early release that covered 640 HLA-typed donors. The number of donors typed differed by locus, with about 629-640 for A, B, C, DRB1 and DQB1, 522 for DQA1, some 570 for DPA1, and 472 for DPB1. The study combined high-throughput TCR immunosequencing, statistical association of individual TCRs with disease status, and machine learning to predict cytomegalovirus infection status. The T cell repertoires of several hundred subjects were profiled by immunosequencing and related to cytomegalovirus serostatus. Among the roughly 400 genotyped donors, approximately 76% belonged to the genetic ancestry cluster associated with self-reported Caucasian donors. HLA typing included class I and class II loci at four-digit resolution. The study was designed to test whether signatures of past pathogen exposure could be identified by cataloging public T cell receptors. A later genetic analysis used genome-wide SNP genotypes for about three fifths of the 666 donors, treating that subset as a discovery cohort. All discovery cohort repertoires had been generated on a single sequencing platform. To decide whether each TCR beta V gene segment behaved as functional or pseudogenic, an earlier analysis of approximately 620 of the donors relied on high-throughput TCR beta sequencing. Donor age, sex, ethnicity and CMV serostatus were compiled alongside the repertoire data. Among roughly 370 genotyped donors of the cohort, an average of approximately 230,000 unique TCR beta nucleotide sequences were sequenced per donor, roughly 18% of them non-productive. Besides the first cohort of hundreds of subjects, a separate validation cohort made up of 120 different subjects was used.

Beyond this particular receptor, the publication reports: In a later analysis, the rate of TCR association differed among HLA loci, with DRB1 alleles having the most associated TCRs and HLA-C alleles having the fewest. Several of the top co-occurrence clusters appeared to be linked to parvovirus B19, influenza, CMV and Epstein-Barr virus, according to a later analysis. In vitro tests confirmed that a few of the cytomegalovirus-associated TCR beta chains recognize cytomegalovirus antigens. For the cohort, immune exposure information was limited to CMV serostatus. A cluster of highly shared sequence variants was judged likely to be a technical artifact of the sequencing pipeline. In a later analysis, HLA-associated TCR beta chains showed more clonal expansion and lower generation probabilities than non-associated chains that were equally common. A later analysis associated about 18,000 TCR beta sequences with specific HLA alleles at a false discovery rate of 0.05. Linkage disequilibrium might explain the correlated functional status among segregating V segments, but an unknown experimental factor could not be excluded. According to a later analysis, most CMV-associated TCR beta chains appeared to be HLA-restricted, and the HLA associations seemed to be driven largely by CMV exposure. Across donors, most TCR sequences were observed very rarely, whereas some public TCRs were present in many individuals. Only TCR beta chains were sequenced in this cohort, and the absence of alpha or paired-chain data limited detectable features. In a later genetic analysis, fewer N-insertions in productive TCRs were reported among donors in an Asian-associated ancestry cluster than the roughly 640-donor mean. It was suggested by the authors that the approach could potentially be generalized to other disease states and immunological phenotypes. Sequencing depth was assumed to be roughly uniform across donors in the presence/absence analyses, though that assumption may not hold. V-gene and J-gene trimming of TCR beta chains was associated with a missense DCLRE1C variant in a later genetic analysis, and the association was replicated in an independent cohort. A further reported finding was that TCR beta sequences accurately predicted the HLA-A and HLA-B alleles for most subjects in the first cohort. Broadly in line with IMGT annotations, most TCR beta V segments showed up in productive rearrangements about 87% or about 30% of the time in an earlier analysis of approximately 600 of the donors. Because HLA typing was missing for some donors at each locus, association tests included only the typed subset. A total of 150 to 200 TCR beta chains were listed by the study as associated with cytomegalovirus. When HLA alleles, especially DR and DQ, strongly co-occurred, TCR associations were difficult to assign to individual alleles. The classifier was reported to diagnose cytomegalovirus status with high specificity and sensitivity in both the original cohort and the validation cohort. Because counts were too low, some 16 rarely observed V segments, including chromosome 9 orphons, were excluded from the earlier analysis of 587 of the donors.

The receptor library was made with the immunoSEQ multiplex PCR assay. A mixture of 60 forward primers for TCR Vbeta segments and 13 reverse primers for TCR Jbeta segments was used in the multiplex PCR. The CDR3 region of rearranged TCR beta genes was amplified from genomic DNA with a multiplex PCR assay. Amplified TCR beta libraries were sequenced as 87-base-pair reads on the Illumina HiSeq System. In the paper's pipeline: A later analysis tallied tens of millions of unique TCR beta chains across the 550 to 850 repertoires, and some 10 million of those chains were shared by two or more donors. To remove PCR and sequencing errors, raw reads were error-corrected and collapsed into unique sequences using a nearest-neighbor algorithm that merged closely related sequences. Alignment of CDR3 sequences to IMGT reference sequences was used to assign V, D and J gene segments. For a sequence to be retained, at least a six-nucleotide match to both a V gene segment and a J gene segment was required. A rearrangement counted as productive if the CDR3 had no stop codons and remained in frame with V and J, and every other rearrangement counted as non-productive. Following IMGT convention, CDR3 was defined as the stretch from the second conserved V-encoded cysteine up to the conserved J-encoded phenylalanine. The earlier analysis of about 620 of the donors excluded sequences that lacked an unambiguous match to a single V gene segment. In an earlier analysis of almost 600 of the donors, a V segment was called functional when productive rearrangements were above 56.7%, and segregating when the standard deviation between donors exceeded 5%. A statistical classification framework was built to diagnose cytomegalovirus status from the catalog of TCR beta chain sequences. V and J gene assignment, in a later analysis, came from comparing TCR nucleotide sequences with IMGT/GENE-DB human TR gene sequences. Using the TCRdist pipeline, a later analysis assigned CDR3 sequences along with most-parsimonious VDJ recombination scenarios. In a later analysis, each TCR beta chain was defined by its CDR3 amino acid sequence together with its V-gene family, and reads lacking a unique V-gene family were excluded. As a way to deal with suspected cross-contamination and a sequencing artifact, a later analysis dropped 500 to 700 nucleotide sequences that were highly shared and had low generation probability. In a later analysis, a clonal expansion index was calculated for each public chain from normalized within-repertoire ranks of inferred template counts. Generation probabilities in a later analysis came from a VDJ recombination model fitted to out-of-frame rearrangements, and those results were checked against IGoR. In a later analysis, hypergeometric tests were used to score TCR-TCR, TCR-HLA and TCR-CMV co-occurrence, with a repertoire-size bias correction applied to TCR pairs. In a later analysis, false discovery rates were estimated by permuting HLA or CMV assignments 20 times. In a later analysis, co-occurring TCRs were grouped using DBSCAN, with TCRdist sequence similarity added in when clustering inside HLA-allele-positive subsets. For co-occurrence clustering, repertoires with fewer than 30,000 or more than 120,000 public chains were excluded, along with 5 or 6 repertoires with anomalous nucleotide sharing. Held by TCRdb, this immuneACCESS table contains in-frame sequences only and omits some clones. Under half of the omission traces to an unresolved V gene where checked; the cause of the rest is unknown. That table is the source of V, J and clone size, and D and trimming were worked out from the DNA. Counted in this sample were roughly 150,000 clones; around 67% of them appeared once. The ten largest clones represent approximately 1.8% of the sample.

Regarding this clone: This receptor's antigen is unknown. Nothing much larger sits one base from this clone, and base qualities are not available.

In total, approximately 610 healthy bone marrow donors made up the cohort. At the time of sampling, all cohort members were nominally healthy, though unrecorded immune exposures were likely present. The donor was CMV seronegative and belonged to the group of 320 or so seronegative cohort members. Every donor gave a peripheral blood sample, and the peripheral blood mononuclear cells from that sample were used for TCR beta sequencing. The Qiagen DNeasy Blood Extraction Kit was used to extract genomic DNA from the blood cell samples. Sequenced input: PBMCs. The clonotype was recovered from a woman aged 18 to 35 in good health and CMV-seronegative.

The nucleotide sequence reads as follows: TGCGCCAGCAGCCCTGGACTAGCGGCTGATATCACAGATACGCAGTATTTT. It translates to CASSPGLAADITDTQYF. The receptor chain draws on TRBV5-1 and TRBJ2-3; 10 bases in the middle match TRBD2. Measured from the cysteine to the phenylalanine, the CDR3 is 17 residues long. This entry keeps only the CDR3 DNA: 51 bases, framed from base 1. After removal of 4 bases from V and 2 bases from J, the junction retains 10 bases not matched to a gene. Sequences SGHRS (CDR1) and YFSETQ (CDR2) are obtained from the germline V gene.